This TCR beta chain was sequenced during a study of cytomegalovirus exposure and HLA in healthy donors. Study-wide points: Subsequent analysis revealed that first-cohort TCR clusters tended to co-occur in the 130 or so validation repertoires. Some public TCRs appeared in many individuals, while most sequences were rare.

The approximately 120-subject validation cohort, separate from the approximately 670-subject first cohort, included the donors. Comment on this clone: Its antigen is unidentified.

Clones were sequenced by immunoSEQ multiplex PCR, and TCRdb holds only the in-frame ones, with some missing. The table includes about 260,000 clones, roughly 88% detected once. The CDR3 is made up of 15 amino acids. Germline CDR1 is SGHTA and CDR2 is FQGNSA. V lost 7 bases and J lost 9; bases outside the gene matches: 12. The receptor comes from a woman aged 30 to 39 in good health and CMV-seronegative. V and J are TRBV7-2 and TRBJ2-1, with 10 nucleotides matching TRBD2. Sequencing was done on a sample of PBMCs. CDR3 residues: CASNENPLAGAEQFF. Here the CDR3 DNA reads TGTGCCAGCAACGAAAACCCCCTAGCGGGAGCTGAGCAGTTCTTC. The whole variable domain, remainder taken from reference TRBV7-2 and TRBJ2-1, is GAGVSQSPSNKVTEKGKDVELRCDPISGHTALYWYRQSLGQGLEFLIYFQGNSAPDKSGLPSDRFSAERTGGSVSTLTIQRTQQEDSAVYLCASNENPLAGAEQFFGPGTRLTVL.